A selection of T cell receptor beta chains follows, all from one sample in a study of vaccination effects on CD4 cells after COVID-19. For these receptors, no antigen is known. The assay was immunoSEQ multiplex PCR, and TCRdb's table has in-frame clones only and misses some. The profile covers roughly 70,000 clones, with under 85% appearing a single time and about 0.86% taken by the ten largest. The material sequenced was CD4+ T cells from PBMCs cultured with HCoV-OC43 spike peptides, taken after COVID-19 vaccination. The source of these receptors is a human donor who received a COVID-19 vaccine. The CDR3 runs from the conserved cysteine through the conserved F or W. The D gene is left open where the match is weak. Expanded clones are given a class, and other clones once, few, many or no size at all.

CASSVSGTSGALGQFF TGTGCCAGCAGCGTATCCGGGACTAGCGGGGCCCTTGGGCAGTTCTTC TRBJ2-1 TRBV9 few TRBD2
CASSVEGSYNSPLHF TGTGCCAGCAGTGTTGAGGGCTCCTATAATTCACCCCTCCACTTT TRBJ1-6 TRBV2 . .
CASSNLAPGANVLTF TGTGCCAGTTCTAATCTCGCCCCTGGGGCCAACGTCCTGACTTTC TRBJ2-6 TRBV5-6 . .
CAISESGGQPQHF TGTGCCATCAGTGAGTCTGGGGGACAGCCCCAGCATTTT TRBJ1-5 TRBV10-3 few .
CASSDRSITGAFF TGTGCCAGCAGTGATCGGTCAATCACCGGGGCTTTCTTT TRBJ1-1 TRBV2 few .
CASSVTLHTIYF TGTGCCAGCAGTGTAACATTGCACACCATATATTTT TRBJ1-3 TRBV2 . .
CASSVGSTNQPQHF TGTGCCAGCAGCGTAGGGAGTACCAATCAGCCCCAGCATTTT TRBJ1-5 TRBV9 . .
CASSRETGSTNGYTF TGTGCCAGCAGCCGAGAGACAGGGAGCACTAATGGCTACACCTTC TRBJ1-2 TRBV6-5 once TRBD1
CSVEYRAEAFF TGCAGCGTTGAATACAGGGCTGAAGCTTTCTTT TRBJ1-1 TRBV29-1 once .
CASRDKGGVGGYTF TGTGCCAGCAGGGACAAGGGGGGAGTCGGGGGCTACACCTTC TRBJ1-2 TRBV6-5 . .
CASSPGLAQETQYF TGTGCCAGCAGCCCGGGACTGGCCCAAGAGACCCAGTACTTC TRBJ2-5 TRBV3-1/TRBV3-2 . .
CASSPGLRTDTQYF TGTGCCAGCAGCCCGGGACTCCGCACAGATACGCAGTATTTT TRBJ2-3 TRBV14 . .
CASSGTVSTDTQYF TGCGCCAGCAGTGGGACGGTCAGCACAGATACGCAGTATTTT TRBJ2-3 TRBV10-1 . .
CASSLGQGRGNQPQHF TGTGCCAGTAGTCTTGGACAGGGTCGAGGCAATCAGCCCCAGCATTTT TRBJ1-5 TRBV19 . TRBD1
CASSVAGWGTSNTEQFF TGTGCCAGCAGCGTAGCTGGATGGGGGACTAGTAATACTGAGCAGTTCTTC TRBJ2-1 TRBV9 . TRBD2
CASSAYTGDGETQYF TGCGCCAGCAGCGCTTATACAGGGGACGGGGAGACCCAGTACTTC TRBJ2-5 TRBV5-1 . TRBD1
CASSSPGTGGNTIYF TGTGCCAGCAGTTCACCAGGGACAGGGGGAAACACCATATATTTT TRBJ1-3 TRBV28 . TRBD1
CASRGPGDNQPQHF TGTGCCAGCAGGGGCCCGGGGGACAATCAGCCCCAGCATTTT TRBJ1-5 TRBV2 . .
CAAGSEKLFF TGTGCCGCGGGGAGCGAAAAACTGTTTTTT TRBJ1-4 TRBV15 . .
CASSLSPSGGTDTQYF TGCGCCAGCAGCTTGTCCCCCAGCGGGGGCACAGATACGCAGTATTTT TRBJ2-3 TRBV5-1 . TRBD2
CASSSPRTGGNYGYTF TGTGCCAGCAGTTCTCCTCGGACAGGGGGCAACTATGGCTACACCTTC TRBJ1-2 TRBV6-5 few TRBD1
CASSKAPGWGYTF TGTGCCAGCAGCAAAGCCCCGGGCTGGGGCTACACCTTC TRBJ1-2 TRBV21-1 few .
CATSARGGGANVLTF TGTGCCACCAGTGCCCGAGGGGGTGGGGCCAACGTCCTGACTTTC TRBJ2-6 TRBV24-1 . .
CASSPDWGGQYF TGCGCCAGCAGCCCGGACTGGGGCGGTCAGTACTTC TRBJ2-5 TRBV5-1 . .
CASSEAFRTGGVYNSPLHF TGTGCCAGCAGTGAAGCTTTCAGGACAGGGGGCGTGTATAATTCACCCCTCCACTTT TRBJ1-6 TRBV2 once TRBD1
CASSVSGGNYNEQFF TGTGCCAGCAGCGTGAGCGGGGGTAATTACAATGAGCAGTTCTTC TRBJ2-1 TRBV9 . TRBD2
CASSLTGGSGANVLTF TGTGCCAGCAGCTTAACAGGGGGCTCTGGGGCCAACGTCCTGACTTTC TRBJ2-6 TRBV7-3 . .
CASSSQGGTEAFF TGTGCCAGCAGCTCCCAGGGCGGCACTGAAGCTTTCTTT TRBJ1-1 TRBV7-3 . .
CASSGGTSGEEQFF TGCGCCAGCAGCGGTGGGACTAGCGGGGAGGAGCAGTTCTTC TRBJ2-1 TRBV5-1 . TRBD2
CASSFGSTGELFF TGTGCCAGCAGCTTTGGGTCGACCGGGGAGCTGTTTTTT TRBJ2-2 TRBV11-1 . .
CASSSRTGEAETQYF TGTGCCAGCTCCAGTAGGACAGGGGAGGCGGAGACCCAGTACTTC TRBJ2-5 TRBV18 . TRBD1
CASSLAGQGNTIYF TGTGCCAGCAGCTTAGCGGGACAGGGAAACACCATATATTTT TRBJ1-3 TRBV7-9 . TRBD1
CAARGGAPGNTIYF TGTGCCGCCCGGGGGGGGGCCCCTGGAAACACCATATATTTT TRBJ1-3 TRBV28 . .